This is a list of T cell receptor beta chains from one sample in a study of blood T cell repertoires in COVID-19. Assay used: immunoSEQ multiplex PCR; TCRdb lists only in-frame clones, some missing. The table includes around 270,000 clones, about 89% detected once. The sample taken for sequencing was peripheral blood. All receptors derive from a man aged 35 to 55 with acute or convalescent COVID-19. The CDR3 runs from the conserved cysteine through the conserved F or W. The size entry is marked missing in some rows and otherwise reads once, few, many or a size class.

J: TRBJ2-1
V: TRBV5-5
size: .
CDR3: CASSLVGPGQGREEQFF

J: TRBJ2-7
V: TRBV11-2
size: .
CDR3: CASSFGPSYEQYF

J: TRBJ2-1
V: TRBV18
size: .
CDR3: CASSPRAGQDEQFF

J: TRBJ2-1
V: TRBV6-1
size: once
CDR3: CASSEGKGGGVSSYNEQFF

J: TRBJ1-2
V: TRBV28
size: .
CDR3: CASSTGQGLYGYTF

J: TRBJ1-1
V: TRBV5-1
size: .
CDR3: CASEPGQGAHTEAFF

J: TRBJ1-4
V: TRBV6-1
size: .
CDR3: CASSGRGIGAPWEKLFF

J: TRBJ1-5
V: TRBV13
size: .
CDR3: CASSLGGLNQPQHF

J: TRBJ2-5
V: TRBV9
size: once
CDR3: CASSTSGQGFGETQYF

J: TRBJ1-3
V: TRBV10-2
size: .
CDR3: CASSNGFTNSGNTIYF

J: TRBJ1-1
V: TRBV5-1
size: few
CDR3: CASSWTGPNTEAFF

J: TRBJ2-7
V: TRBV4-2
size: .
CDR3: CASSQVGLADSYEQYF

J: TRBJ1-1
V: TRBV5-1
size: .
CDR3: CASSLAQRENTEAFF

J: TRBJ2-7
V: TRBV2
size: .
CDR3: CASTFTGTGAGEQYF

J: TRBJ1-2
V: TRBV6-6
size: .
CDR3: CASSLDRAANYGYTF

J: TRBJ2-3
V: TRBV24-1
size: .
CDR3: CATSDPGTADTQYF

J: TRBJ1-1
V: TRBV5-1
size: .
CDR3: CASRAGALNTEAFF

J: TRBJ2-2
V: TRBV7-8
size: .
CDR3: CASSFHRGSRTGELFF

J: TRBJ2-2
V: TRBV30
size: .
CDR3: CAWGTFNTGELFF

J: TRBJ2-1
V: TRBV5-6
size: .
CDR3: CASSRSGNEQFF

J: TRBJ2-7
V: TRBV19
size: .
CDR3: CASSSGQSYEQYF

J: TRBJ1-6
V: TRBV5-5
size: once
CDR3: CASSLALRPRTNSPLHF

J: TRBJ1-2
V: TRBV15
size: .
CDR3: CTTSRDRVLSGYTF

J: TRBJ2-7
V: TRBV15
size: .
CDR3: CATSRARGRWNEQYF

J: TRBJ1-1
V: TRBV14
size: .
CDR3: CASSHPTGNTEAFF

J: TRBJ2-3
V: TRBV5-6
size: .
CDR3: CASSPTPAVASTDTQYF

J: TRBJ1-2
V: TRBV18
size: .
CDR3: CASSPGDRDYGYTF

J: TRBJ1-6
V: TRBV2
size: .
CDR3: CASRESSSYNSPLHF

J: TRBJ1-3
V: TRBV7-8
size: .
CDR3: CASSRTSEGNTIYF

J: TRBJ1-2
V: TRBV5-6
size: .
CDR3: CASSISGYGYTF

J: TRBJ2-7
V: TRBV9
size: .
CDR3: CASTPFLGSYEQYF

J: TRBJ2-3
V: TRBV30
size: .
CDR3: CAWSDFLDRSLPDTQYF

J: TRBJ1-2
V: TRBV6-6
size: .
CDR3: CASSPGGRAGYTF

J: TRBJ2-7
V: TRBV6-1
size: .
CDR3: CASSAYRPGQPFYEQYF

J: TRBJ1-4
V: TRBV5-4
size: .
CDR3: CASSLNRGVTNEKLFF

J: TRBJ1-1
V: TRBV6-5
size: .
CDR3: CASSPIRARDTEAFF

J: TRBJ1-1
V: TRBV4-1
size: .
CDR3: CASRWTVMNTEAFF

J: TRBJ1-1
V: TRBV10-3
size: .
CDR3: CAIGTGQGETEAFF

J: TRBJ2-2
V: TRBV7-9
size: .
CDR3: CASREGGELFF

J: TRBJ1-3
V: TRBV6-5
size: .
CDR3: CASSSAGNSGNTIYF

J: TRBJ2-7
V: TRBV6-5
size: .
CDR3: CASSSGTASYEQYF

J: TRBJ2-2
V: TRBV5-1
size: .
CDR3: CASSLVQGYTGELFF

J: TRBJ1-1
V: TRBV11-1
size: .
CDR3: CASSLGQWAEAFF

J: TRBJ1-5
V: TRBV5-1
size: .
CDR3: CASSPDRGQPQHF

J: TRBJ1-1
V: TRBV11-2
size: .
CDR3: CASSSVDTEAFF

J: TRBJ1-6
V: TRBV6-5
size: once
CDR3: CASSLWRESPLHF

J: TRBJ2-2
V: TRBV11-2
size: .
CDR3: CASSLGEYRGRGTGELFF

J: TRBJ2-2
V: TRBV5-1
size: .
CDR3: CASSLEGRGTGELFF

J: TRBJ2-2
V: TRBV24-1
size: .
CDR3: CATSEGTGDTGELFF

J: TRBJ2-3
V: TRBV24-1
size: .
CDR3: CATSDFKRGSTDTQYF

J: TRBJ1-5
V: TRBV24-1
size: few
CDR3: CATSDSDSNQPQHF